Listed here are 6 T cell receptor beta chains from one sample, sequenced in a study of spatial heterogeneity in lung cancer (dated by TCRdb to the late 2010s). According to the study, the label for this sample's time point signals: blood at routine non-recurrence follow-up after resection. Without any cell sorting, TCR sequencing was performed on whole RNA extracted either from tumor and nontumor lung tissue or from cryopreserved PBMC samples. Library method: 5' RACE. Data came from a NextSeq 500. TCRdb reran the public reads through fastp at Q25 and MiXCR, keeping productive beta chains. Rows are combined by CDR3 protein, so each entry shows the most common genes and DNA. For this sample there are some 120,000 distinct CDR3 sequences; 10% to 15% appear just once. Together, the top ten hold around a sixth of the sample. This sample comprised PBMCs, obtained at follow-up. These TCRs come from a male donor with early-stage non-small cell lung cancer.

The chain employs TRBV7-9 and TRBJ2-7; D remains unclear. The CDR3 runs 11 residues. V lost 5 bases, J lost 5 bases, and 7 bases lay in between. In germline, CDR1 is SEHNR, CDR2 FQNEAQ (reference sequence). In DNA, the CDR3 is TGTGCCAGCAGCCCCCAGAACGAGCAGTACTTC. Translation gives CASSPQNEQYF.

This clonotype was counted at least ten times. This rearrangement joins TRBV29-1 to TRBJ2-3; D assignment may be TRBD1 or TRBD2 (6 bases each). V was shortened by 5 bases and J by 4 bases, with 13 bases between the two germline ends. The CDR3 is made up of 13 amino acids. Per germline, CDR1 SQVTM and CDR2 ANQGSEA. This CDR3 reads CSVKRGAADTQYF. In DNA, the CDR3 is TGCAGCGTTAAAAGGGGGGCTGCAGATACGCAGTATTTT.

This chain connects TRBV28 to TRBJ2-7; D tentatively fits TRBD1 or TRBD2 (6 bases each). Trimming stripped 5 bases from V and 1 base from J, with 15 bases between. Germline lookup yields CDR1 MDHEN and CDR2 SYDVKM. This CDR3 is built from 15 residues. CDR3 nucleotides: TGTGCCAGCAGTCCCCCCCGGGGGCTTTCCTACGAGCAGTACTTC. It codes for CASSPPRGLSYEQYF.

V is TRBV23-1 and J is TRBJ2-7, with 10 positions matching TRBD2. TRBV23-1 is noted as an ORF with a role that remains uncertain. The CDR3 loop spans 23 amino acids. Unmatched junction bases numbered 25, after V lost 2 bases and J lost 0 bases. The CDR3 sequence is CASSQPYHRRVGASGGDSYEQYF. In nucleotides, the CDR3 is TGCGCCAGCAGTCAACCCTACCACCGCCGTGTTGGGGCTAGCGGGGGAGACTCCTACGAGCAGTACTTC.

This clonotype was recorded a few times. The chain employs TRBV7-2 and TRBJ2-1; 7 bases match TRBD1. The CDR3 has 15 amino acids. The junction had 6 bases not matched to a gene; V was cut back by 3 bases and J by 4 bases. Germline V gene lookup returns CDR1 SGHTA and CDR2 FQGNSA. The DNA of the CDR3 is TGTGCCAGCAGCTTCGGACAGGTGATGTACAATGAGCAGTTCTTC. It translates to CASSFGQVMYNEQFF.

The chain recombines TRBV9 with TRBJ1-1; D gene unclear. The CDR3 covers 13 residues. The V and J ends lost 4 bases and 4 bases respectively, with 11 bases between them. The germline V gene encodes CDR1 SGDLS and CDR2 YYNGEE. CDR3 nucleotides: TGTGCCAGCAGCTCTAGTCCGGGCACTGAAGCTTTCTTT. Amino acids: CASSSSPGTEAFF.